This TCR beta chain was obtained from a study of OX40 agonist ivuxolimab in advanced cancers. General study points: Undetermined was the antigen specificity of the expanded peripheral T cells. Among T cells, CD8+ cells averaged more expanded clones than CD4+ cells.

Germline V CDR1 and CDR2: LNHDA, SQIVND (reference sequence). V lost 4 bases and J lost 1, with 8 bases in between. The CDR3 contains 14 residues. A history of autoimmune disease or systemic immunosuppression excluded patients. The data were produced by immunoSEQ multiplex PCR, yet TCRdb's version contains in-frame clones alone and is incomplete. In the table there are about 120,000 clones, around 87% of which are singletons. In regard to this clone: Antigen: not known.

The TCR was taken from an adult with an advanced solid tumor such as melanoma, head and neck, liver or kidney cancer. The chain combines TRBV19 with TRBJ1-5; D may be TRBD1 (6 bases). Sequenced here: CD4+ or CD8+ T cells sorted from blood, sampled in a trial of the OX40 agonist ivuxolimab. The CDR3 spells CASSTGESNQPQHF. The CDR3 coding sequence is TGTGCCAGTAGTACAGGGGAAAGCAATCAGCCCCAGCATTTT.